This is a list of T cell receptor beta chains from one sample in a study of Graves' ophthalmopathy and Graves' hyperthyroidism. Using its own MiXCR run on the multiplex PCR reads, TCRdb lists one record per CDR3 protein. The sample lists around 600,000 distinct CDR3 sequences, 35% to 50% occurring once. Sequencing input: peripheral blood. Receptors were obtained from an adult man with Graves' ophthalmopathy. CDR3s include the opening cysteine and the closing phenylalanine or tryptophan. The D gene is left open where the match is weak. Only part of the rows carry a size: once, few, many, or a class if the clone is expanded.

v_call,j_call,clone_size,d_call,cdr3_nt,cdr3_aa
TRBV12-3/TRBV12-4,TRBJ1-2,many,.,TGTGCCAGCAGTTTATCACAGGGCACGGGCTACACCTTC,CASSLSQGTGYTF
TRBV12-3/TRBV12-4,TRBJ1-5,.,TRBD1,TGTGCCAGCAGTTACAGGGGCGCTTTATATAGCAATCAGCCCCAGCATTTT,CASSYRGALYSNQPQHF
TRBV12-3/TRBV12-4,TRBJ2-5,.,TRBD1,TGTGCCAGCAGCCCGGGACAGGGTGGCAATCAGCCCCAGTACTTC,CASSPGQGGNQPQYF
TRBV12-3/TRBV12-4,TRBJ1-1,many,.,TGTGCCAGCAGTTCGGAAGAGTTTGAAGCTTTCTTT,CASSSEEFEAFF
TRBV7-9,TRBJ1-2,.,TRBD1,TGTGCCAGCAGCTCATCATGGGACAGGAAGCGGGGTGGCTACACCTTC,CASSSSWDRKRGGYTF
TRBV7-9,TRBJ2-5,many,.,TGTGCCAGCAGCTTAGGGGAAGGGCAAGAGACCCAGTACTTC,CASSLGEGQETQYF
TRBV5-6,TRBJ1-4,many,.,TGTGCCAGCAGCTGGAGAGGGGAGGAAAAACTGTTTTTT,CASSWRGEEKLFF
TRBV4-3,TRBJ2-6,.,TRBD1,TGCGCCAGCAGCCGTAGGGGACAGGGCCGCTCTGGGGCCAACGTCCTGACTTTC,CASSRRGQGRSGANVLTF
TRBV7-9,TRBJ2-7,few,.,TGTGCCAGCAGCTTAGGTGGGACTTCTACCTACGAGCAGTACTTC,CASSLGGTSTYEQYF
TRBV25-1,TRBJ2-3,.,TRBD2,TGTGCCAGCAGTGCCCAACTAGCGGAGCACACAGATACGCAGTATTTT,CASSAQLAEHTDTQYF
TRBV25-1,TRBJ1-2,once,.,TGTGCCTGGAGTGTATTAGGGTCGAGCTATGGCTACACCTTC,CAWSVLGSSYGYTF
TRBV4-2,TRBJ1-1,many,.,TGTGCCAGCAGCCACGCAGGTTCGAACACTGAAGCTTTCTTT,CASSHAGSNTEAFF
TRBV6-5,TRBJ2-2,many,TRBD1,TGTGCCAGCAGTCCCGGGACAGCCACCGGGGAGCTGTTTTTT,CASSPGTATGELFF
TRBV19,TRBJ1-5,many,TRBD1,TGTGCCAGTAGTATCGGGACAGGTAGCAATCAGCCCCAGCATTTT,CASSIGTGSNQPQHF
TRBV2,TRBJ1-5,many,.,TGTGCCAGCAGCCCGGACCTACCTTCCCAGCCCCAGCATTTT,CASSPDLPSQPQHF
TRBV11-2,TRBJ2-7,.,TRBD1,TGTGCCAGCAGCCCCTACCGGGACAGGGATAGAGAGCAGTACTTC,CASSPYRDRDREQYF
TRBV29-1,TRBJ2-5,many,TRBD1,TGCAGCGTCGGGGACAGGGTAGGGCCAGAGACCCAGTACTTC,CSVGDRVGPETQYF
TRBV7-9,TRBJ2-3,.,.,TGTGCCAGCAGTTCGATAGGGGGGTCGAGCACAGATACGCAGTATTTT,CASSSIGGSSTDTQYF
TRBV7-2,TRBJ2-3,.,.,TGTGCCAGCAGCCAAGACCCGTCGCATACGCAGTATTTT,CASSQDPSHTQYF
TRBV12-3/TRBV12-4,TRBJ1-1,many,.,TGTGCCAGCAGTTTTTCCAGGGGAGTGACTGAAGCTTTCTTT,CASSFSRGVTEAFF
TRBV7-8,TRBJ2-5,many,.,TGTGCCAGCAGCTTAGGTGGCGGGATAGGGCAAGAGACCCAGTACTTC,CASSLGGGIGQETQYF
TRBV7-8,TRBJ1-6,many,.,TGTGCCAGCAGCTTAGAGCGGCTTAATAATTCACCCCTCCACTTT,CASSLERLNNSPLHF
TRBV9,TRBJ1-6,.,.,TGTGCCAGCTCACCACAGAGGGACTATAATTCACCCCTCCACTTT,CASSPQRDYNSPLHF
TRBV19,TRBJ1-1,.,TRBD1,TGTGCCAGTAGCCCGGACAGGGGGGCAACTGAAGCTTTCTTT,CASSPDRGATEAFF
TRBV4-1,TRBJ1-2,.,.,TGCGCCAGCAGCCCCTCGGAGGGCTATGGCTACACCTTC,CASSPSEGYGYTF
TRBV15,TRBJ2-7,.,TRBD1,TGTGCCACCAGCAAGGACAGGGGGGGAAATTACGAGCAGTACTTC,CATSKDRGGNYEQYF
TRBV20-1,TRBJ1-4,.,TRBD1,TGCAGTGCTAGAGGGGGACAGGGAAGGGAAAAGCTGTTTTTT,CSARGGQGREKLFF
TRBV12-3/TRBV12-4,TRBJ2-1,.,TRBD2,TGTGCCAGCAGTACCACACTAGCGGGGCTATCTGGGAATGAGCAGTTCTTC,CASSTTLAGLSGNEQFF
TRBV7-9,TRBJ2-5,.,TRBD2,TGTGCCAGCAGCTTGGTTCGAGGCGGGAGGTGGAGAGAGACCCAGTACTTC,CASSLVRGGRWRETQYF
TRBV7-9,TRBJ2-7,.,TRBD1,TGTGCCAGCGTTGACGATCCTGGGACAGCAAACTACGAGCAGTACTTC,CASVDDPGTANYEQYF
TRBV20-1,TRBJ2-7,many,TRBD2,TGCAGTGCTAGAGATCCTAGCGGGAAGTACGAGCAGTACTTC,CSARDPSGKYEQYF
TRBV24-1,TRBJ2-2,many,TRBD1,TGTGCCACCAGTGATTTGAGGGACAGCACCGGGGAGCTGTTTTTT,CATSDLRDSTGELFF
TRBV12-3/TRBV12-4,TRBJ2-7,.,TRBD2,TGTGCCAGCACCCATAGCGGGGATTCGGTCGAGCAGTACTTC,CASTHSGDSVEQYF
TRBV7-9,TRBJ2-5,few,TRBD2,TGTGCCAGCAGCTTAGATGAAGTACTAGCGGGGGGAGGGCGAGAGACCCAGTACTTC,CASSLDEVLAGGGRETQYF
TRBV14,TRBJ1-4,few,.,TGTGCCAGCGCCCCGGTCGCGGATGAAAAACTGTTTTTT,CASAPVADEKLFF
TRBV2,TRBJ2-7,.,TRBD2,TGTGCCAGCCTGAGGACTAGCGGGGGGTCGTACGAGCAGTACTTC,CASLRTSGGSYEQYF
TRBV25-1,TRBJ1-2,.,.,TGTGCCAGCGGATCTGGACAGTTCTATGGCTACACCTTC,CASGSGQFYGYTF
TRBV29-1,TRBJ2-7,many,TRBD1,TGCAGCGTTGAACCGGGACAGGGTCCACTTGCCCATTACGAGCAGTACTTC,CSVEPGQGPLAHYEQYF
TRBV7-2,TRBJ2-1,.,TRBD2,TGTGCCAGCAGCGCGAGACTAGCGGGGGGCAATGAGCAGTTCTTC,CASSARLAGGNEQFF
TRBV19,TRBJ1-1,many,.,TGTGCCAGTAGTACCGCGATGGACATGGTAGGCGAAGCTTTCTTT,CASSTAMDMVGEAFF
TRBV10-3,TRBJ1-5,.,.,TGTGCCAGCAGTCTCACCCAGGGTCGCCCCGGGCCCCAGCATTTT,CASSLTQGRPGPQHF
TRBV9,TRBJ2-2,.,TRBD2,TGTGCCAGCAGCTTCGGACTAGCGGCTAACACCGGGGAGCTGTTTTTT,CASSFGLAANTGELFF
TRBV7-9,TRBJ1-3,.,.,TGTGCCAGCAGCCCCCGCGGGGGTGGAAACACCATATATTTT,CASSPRGGGNTIYF
TRBV3-1,TRBJ2-5,few,.,TGTGCCAGCAGCCAAACGCAAGGGATGGAGACCCAGTACTTC,CASSQTQGMETQYF
TRBV20-1,TRBJ1-4,.,.,TGCAGTGCTAGAGATTTGGCTGGGGAAAAACTGTTTTTT,CSARDLAGEKLFF
TRBV14,TRBJ1-2,.,.,TGTGCCAGCAGCCCTACCCCGCCAGGCGCCGGGGACTATGGCTACACCTTC,CASSPTPPGAGDYGYTF
TRBV7-9,TRBJ1-2,.,TRBD1,TGTGCCAGCAGCCAAGGGACACAGGGGGGCTATGGCTACACCTTC,CASSQGTQGGYGYTF
TRBV9,TRBJ1-5,.,.,TGTGCCAGCAGCGTAGAGGTCAGTGATCAGCCCCAGCATTTT,CASSVEVSDQPQHF
TRBV2,TRBJ1-6,many,.,TGTGCCAGCAGTGATGATGGTGGTTCGAATTCACCCCTCCACTTT,CASSDDGGSNSPLHF
TRBV2,TRBJ1-2,.,.,TGTGCCAGCAGTGCACGACAGAACTATGGCTACACCTTC,CASSARQNYGYTF
TRBV12-3/TRBV12-4,TRBJ1-2,few,TRBD1,TGTGCCAGCAGTCCCGGACAGGGAGGAAGGTATGGCTACACCTTC,CASSPGQGGRYGYTF
TRBV5-1,TRBJ2-5,once,TRBD1,TGCGCCAGCAGCCTGGACAGGGTGAGGACCCAGTACTTC,CASSLDRVRTQYF
TRBV10-3,TRBJ1-5,many,.,TGTGCCAGCAAGTTGGGGGGCAATCAGCCCCAGCATTTT,CASKLGGNQPQHF
TRBV2,TRBJ2-2,few,TRBD1,TGTGCCAGCAGTGCTGGTGGGACAGGGCTTTACGGGGAGCTGTTTTTT,CASSAGGTGLYGELFF
TRBV20-1,TRBJ1-5,many,.,TGCAGTGCTAGCAGGGAGGGTCGGCCCCAGCATTTT,CSASREGRPQHF
TRBV7-2,TRBJ1-5,.,.,TGTGCCAGCAGCACCGGGACCGCGGGGGAGCATTTT,CASSTGTAGEHF
TRBV7-6,TRBJ2-5,many,TRBD1,TGTGCCAGCAGCCAGGGACAGGTGCCAATCCGAGAGACCCAGTACTTC,CASSQGQVPIRETQYF
TRBV4-3,TRBJ1-2,few,.,TGCGCCAGCAGCCAAGATCCCTCTCAGGCGGGCTACACCTTC,CASSQDPSQAGYTF
TRBV2,TRBJ1-4,.,.,TGTGCCAGCAGTTTTTTAGGTTCGGGGGAAAAACTGTTTTTT,CASSFLGSGEKLFF
TRBV12-3/TRBV12-4,TRBJ1-2,.,TRBD1,TGTGCCAGCGGGACAGGGAGGGAAGGGGATGGCTACACCTTC,CASGTGREGDGYTF